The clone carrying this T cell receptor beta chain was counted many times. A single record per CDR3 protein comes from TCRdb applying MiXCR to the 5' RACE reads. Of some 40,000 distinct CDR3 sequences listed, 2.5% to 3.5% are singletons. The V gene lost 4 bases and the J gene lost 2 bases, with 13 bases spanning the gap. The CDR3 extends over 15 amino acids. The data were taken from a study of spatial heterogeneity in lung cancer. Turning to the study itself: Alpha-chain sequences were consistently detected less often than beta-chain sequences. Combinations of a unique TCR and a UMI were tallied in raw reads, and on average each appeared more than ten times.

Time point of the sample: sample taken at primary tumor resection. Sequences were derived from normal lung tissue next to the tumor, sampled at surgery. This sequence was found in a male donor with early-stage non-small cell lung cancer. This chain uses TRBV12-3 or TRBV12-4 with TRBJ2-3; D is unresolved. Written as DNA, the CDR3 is TGTGCCAGCAGTTCTAACATCTATCCCACAGATACGCAGTATTTT. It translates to CASSSNIYPTDTQYF.